The clone carrying this T cell receptor beta chain has ten or more counts. Its antigen remains unknown. The record originates from a study of identical twins. Carrying unique molecular identifiers, the cDNA also gained a universal primer site through template switching. TCRdb reprocessed the 5' RACE reads via MiXCR and lists one record per CDR3 protein. The table includes hundreds of thousands of distinct CDR3 sequences, around 7.4% detected once. Study-wide results and caveats: Twins' surplus sharing was weaker for beta out-of-frame sequences. Cord blood beta clonotypes present at high abundance carried fewer insertions; no such pattern appeared in memory repertoires.

Trimming stripped 1 base from V and 4 bases from J, with 12 bases between. Germline V gene data show CDR1 as SGHTA and CDR2 as FQGTGA. This CDR3 contains 15 residues. This sample was also put to use in a study of yellow fever vaccine responses in identical twins.

This clonotype originated in a young woman in good health. The specimen sequenced was PBMCs. This chain connects TRBV7-3 to TRBJ2-3, with D maybe TRBD1 (5 bases). The CDR3 sequence: CASSLSPDKADTQYF. CDR3 DNA sequence: TGTGCCAGCAGCTTAAGTCCGGACAAGGCAGATACGCAGTATTTT.